This T cell receptor (beta chain) derives from a study of T cell responses to AZD1222 COVID-19 vaccine. General study findings and limits: The repertoires were collected only after the peak T cell response. Donors, mostly white British, included more females; clonal diversity was possibly underestimated.

On this clone: Its antigen is as yet unknown.

The protocol was immunoSEQ multiplex PCR, while the TCRdb copy is restricted to in-frame clones and leaves out a portion. Of approximately 150,000 clones listed, roughly 86% were seen once; the top ten hold 5% to 5.5%. The CDR3 is 16 residues long. From germline, CDR1 is SGHNT and CDR2 YENEEA. The germline V and J ends were trimmed by 1 base and 1 base, with 12 bases remaining between them. The receptor was derived from an adult who received the MenACWY meningococcal vaccine as a control. The chain recombines TRBV11-3 with TRBJ2-3; no clear D gene. The input for sequencing was peripheral blood, taken 28 days after the second dose of the MenACWY control vaccine. The CDR3 protein is CASSLVSWYGTDTQYF. In nucleotides, the CDR3 is TGTGCCAGCAGCTTAGTCTCTTGGTATGGCACAGATACGCAGTATTTT.